These T cell receptor beta chains were read from a single sample in a study of T cells in Graves' hyperthyroidism and ophthalmopathy. TCRdb re-called the multiplex PCR reads with MiXCR, one entry per CDR3 protein. The sample yields about 270,000 distinct CDR3 sequences, 25% to 30% seen once. Material: blood. Receptors were obtained from a middle-aged man with Graves' hyperthyroidism that later progressed to Graves' ophthalmopathy. Each CDR3 is given with its conserved first and last residue. Each record gives: CDR3 protein, CDR3 DNA, V gene, clone size, CDR3 length, J gene, D gene. D genes are given only for firm matches. Rows may omit the clone size; those that give it use once, few, many or a size class.

CASSPWVGQGGDIQYF | TGTGCCAGCAGCCCCTGGGTCGGTCAGGGAGGGGACATTCAGTACTTC | TRBV7-2 | - | 16 | TRBJ2-4 | TRBD2
CASSSTGTGVQETQYF | TGTGCCAGCAGCTCAACCGGGACAGGGGTCCAAGAGACCCAGTACTTC | TRBV12-3/TRBV12-4 | - | 16 | TRBJ2-5 | TRBD1
CASSPPGIHEQYF | TGTGCCAGCAGTCCTCCGGGTATCCACGAGCAGTACTTC | TRBV2 | few | 13 | TRBJ2-7 | -
CASSVRGQGNIQYF | TGTGCCAGCAGTGTTCGGGGGCAGGGAAACATTCAGTACTTC | TRBV6-1 | many | 14 | TRBJ2-4 | -
CASSSTASGTYEQYF | TGTGCCAGCAGTTCAACAGCTAGCGGAACCTACGAGCAGTACTTC | TRBV12-3/TRBV12-4 | many | 15 | TRBJ2-7 | TRBD2
CASSHPSGELFF | TGTGCCAGCAGCCACCCCAGCGGGGAGCTGTTTTTT | TRBV9 | few | 12 | TRBJ2-2 | -
CASSYPFGNRQQETQYF | TGTGCCAGCAGTTACCCCTTCGGGAACAGACAACAAGAGACCCAGTACTTC | TRBV6-2/TRBV6-3 | many | 17 | TRBJ2-5 | -
CASSLDSTIYEQYF | TGTGCCAGCTCATTGGACAGCACGATCTACGAGCAGTACTTC | TRBV18 | many | 14 | TRBJ2-7 | -
CSVEGAPGDITGELFF | TGCAGCGTTGAAGGGGCCCCGGGAGATATCACCGGGGAGCTGTTTTTT | TRBV29-1 | many | 16 | TRBJ2-2 | -
CSAALAGTPETQYF | TGCAGTGCAGCACTAGCGGGTACTCCAGAGACCCAGTACTTC | TRBV20-1 | many | 14 | TRBJ2-5 | TRBD2
CASSQENQGTGNIQYF | TGCGCCAGCAGCCAAGAGAACCAGGGGACAGGGAACATTCAGTACTTC | TRBV4-1 | few | 16 | TRBJ2-4 | TRBD1
CASGTGRNTGELFF | TGTGCCAGCGGGACAGGGAGGAACACCGGGGAGCTGTTTTTT | TRBV2 | many | 14 | TRBJ2-2 | TRBD1
CASSLATSGRADETQYF | TGTGCCAGCAGCTTAGCGACTAGCGGGAGGGCGGATGAGACCCAGTACTTC | TRBV7-2 | - | 17 | TRBJ2-5 | TRBD2
CASSLGTESYEQYF | TGCGCCAGCAGCTTGGGGACAGAAAGCTACGAGCAGTACTTC | TRBV5-1 | many | 14 | TRBJ2-7 | -
CASRWTQNTEAFF | TGTGCCAGCAGGTGGACCCAGAACACTGAAGCTTTCTTT | TRBV6-5 | many | 13 | TRBJ1-1 | -